Listed below are T cell receptor beta chains from one sample, sequenced in a study of blood T cell repertoires in COVID-19. The table came from immunoSEQ multiplex PCR; TCRdb's copy has only in-frame clones and leaves some out. The profile shows approximately 78,000 clones, roughly 90% of them singletons. The source material was peripheral blood. These receptors all stem from a man between 50 and 59 years old with COVID-19, enrolled during active disease. The CDR3 runs from the conserved cysteine through the conserved F or W. The D gene is left open where the match is weak. Size tells how often a clone was seen (once, few, many) or the class of an expanded clone, and some rows leave it out.

>NA|NA|TRBV11-2|TRBJ2-5
CASGYEETQYF
TGTGCCAGCGGCTACGAGGAGACCCAGTACTTC
>TRBD1|once|TRBV20-1|TRBJ1-5
CSASRTGKSNQPQHF
TGCAGTGCTAGTCGGACAGGGAAAAGCAATCAGCCCCAGCATTTT
>TRBD1|NA|TRBV5-1|TRBJ1-1
CASKLWTGVANTGGTEAFF
TGCGCCAGCAAGCTTTGGACAGGGGTCGCAAACACCGGGGGGACTGAAGCTTTCTTT
>NA|NA|TRBV11-2|TRBJ2-5
CASSFTGTVQETQYF
TGTGCCAGCAGCTTCACAGGGACGGTACAAGAGACCCAGTACTTC
>TRBD1|NA|TRBV30|TRBJ1-2
CAWSDHRGGYGYTF
TGTGCCTGGAGCGACCACAGGGGGGGATATGGCTACACCTTC
>TRBD2|NA|TRBV6-1|TRBJ2-7
CASSELAGTYEQYF
TGTGCCAGCAGTGAACTAGCGGGGACCTACGAGCAGTACTTC
>NA|few|TRBV9|TRBJ1-5
CASSPGADGQPQHF
TGTGCCAGCAGCCCAGGGGCCGATGGTCAGCCCCAGCATTTT
>TRBD2|NA|TRBV4-1|TRBJ2-1
CASRRLAGYNEQFF
TGCGCCAGCAGACGACTAGCGGGGTACAATGAGCAGTTCTTC
>NA|NA|TRBV27|TRBJ1-4
CASSLSPEINYEKLFF
TGTGCCAGCAGTTTATCTCCCGAGATCAACTACGAAAAACTGTTTTTT
>TRBD1|NA|TRBV28|TRBJ1-2
CASSPTGVAYGYTF
TGTGCCAGCAGCCCAACAGGGGTAGCCTATGGCTACACCTTC
>TRBD2|NA|TRBV5-8|TRBJ2-3
CASSFQGGSTDTQYF
TGTGCCAGCAGCTTCCAGGGCGGGAGTACAGATACGCAGTATTTT
>NA|NA|TRBV29-1|TRBJ2-7
CSVAGEYEQYF
TGCAGCGTCGCAGGGGAGTACGAGCAGTACTTC
>TRBD2|NA|TRBV14|TRBJ2-1
CASSLPGLAQYNEQFF
TGTGCCAGCAGCCTCCCGGGACTAGCGCAATACAATGAGCAGTTCTTC
>NA|NA|TRBV19|TRBJ1-1
CASSIAPDTEAFF
TGTGCCAGTAGTATAGCGCCAGACACTGAAGCTTTCTTT
>NA|NA|TRBV30|TRBJ2-5
CAWSVHGGRETQYF
TGTGCCTGGAGTGTACACGGGGGTAGAGAGACCCAGTACTTC
>TRBD1|NA|TRBV24-1|TRBJ2-3
CATSDSGTAVTDTQYF
TGTGCCACCAGTGATTCAGGGACAGCTGTCACAGATACGCAGTATTTT
>TRBD2|once|TRBV6-5|TRBJ2-2
CASSNRGDTGELFF
TGTGCCAGCAGTAACCGGGGGGACACCGGGGAGCTGTTTTTT
>NA|once|TRBV24-1|TRBJ2-3
CATSDSGAWTDTQYF
TGTGCCACCAGTGACTCAGGGGCATGGACAGATACGCAGTATTTT
>TRBD1|once|TRBV24-1|TRBJ1-1
CATSESDRGPNTEAFF
TGTGCCACCAGTGAGTCGGACAGGGGACCGAACACTGAAGCTTTCTTT
>NA|NA|TRBV10-3|TRBJ2-5
CAISVGGDGGTQYF
TGTGCCATCAGTGTTGGCGGGGACGGCGGGACCCAGTACTTC
>NA|NA|TRBV28|TRBJ2-5
CATQGLETQYF
TGTGCCACACAGGGTCTAGAGACCCAGTACTTC
>TRBD2|NA|TRBV25-1|TRBJ2-5
CASASSGRAGETQYF
TGTGCCAGCGCCTCTAGCGGGAGGGCGGGGGAGACCCAGTACTTC
>TRBD1|NA|TRBV25-1|TRBJ1-2
CASRRTGGYGYTF
TGTGCCAGCAGAAGGACAGGAGGTTATGGCTACACCTTC
>NA|NA|TRBV6-5|TRBJ2-7
CASSNRDLPYEQYF
TGTGCCAGCAGTAACCGGGACTTACCCTACGAGCAGTACTTC
>TRBD2|NA|TRBV6-5|TRBJ2-3
CASRTLAGKSDTQYF
TGTGCCAGCAGAACACTAGCGGGAAAGTCAGATACGCAGTATTTT
>NA|NA|TRBV19|TRBJ1-6
CASSTWTAPSNSPLHF
TGTGCCAGTAGTACTTGGACAGCCCCTTCAAACTCACCCCTCCACTTT
>NA|NA|TRBV9|TRBJ1-2
CASSATSSAGYTF
TGTGCCAGCAGCGCGACATCGTCAGCAGGCTACACCTTC
>NA|few|TRBV12-3/TRBV12-4|TRBJ1-1
CASSLGMNTEAFF
TGTGCCAGCAGCCTCGGGATGAACACTGAAGCTTTCTTT
>NA|NA|TRBV11-3|TRBJ2-1
CASSSDFGGHNEQFF
TGTGCCAGCAGCTCTGACTTCGGGGGGCACAATGAGCAGTTCTTC
>TRBD2|NA|TRBV3-1/TRBV3-2|TRBJ2-1
CASSLPPRGGLTSSYNEQFF
TGTGCCAGCAGCCTTCCGCCTCGGGGGGGACTGACAAGCTCCTACAATGAGCAGTTCTTC